What follows describes a single T cell receptor (beta chain). Source study methods: Cell counts per sample came from amplifying reference gene primers. Measured with immunoSEQ multiplex PCR; TCRdb has only the in-frame clones, and not every one. The V and J calls and the clone size are those of that table, but D and trimming were determined from the DNA. The data hold 200,000 to 300,000 clones, with approximately 90% observed a single time. The data derive from a study of blood T cell repertoires in COVID-19. Study-wide context: Acute and convalescent COVID-19 specimens originated in the United States, Italy and Spain. T cells, B-cell-depleted T cells, or PBMCs provided the cDNA or gDNA that served as material.

Per the germline V gene, CDR1 is SGHTA and CDR2 is FQGNSA. J lost 3 bases, V lost 1 base, and 14 bases had no gene match. The CDR3 extends over 19 amino acids. The rearrangement uses TRBV7-2 and TRBJ2-7; 11 bases are a match to TRBD2. This clonotype originated in a woman aged 40 to 50 with acute or convalescent COVID-19. The sample was peripheral blood. Here the CDR3 reads CASSLGVSGGVSSIYEQYV. CDR3 nucleotide sequence: TGTGCCAGCAGCTTAGGGGTTAGCGGGGGGGTAAGTAGCATCTACGAGCAGTACGTC.